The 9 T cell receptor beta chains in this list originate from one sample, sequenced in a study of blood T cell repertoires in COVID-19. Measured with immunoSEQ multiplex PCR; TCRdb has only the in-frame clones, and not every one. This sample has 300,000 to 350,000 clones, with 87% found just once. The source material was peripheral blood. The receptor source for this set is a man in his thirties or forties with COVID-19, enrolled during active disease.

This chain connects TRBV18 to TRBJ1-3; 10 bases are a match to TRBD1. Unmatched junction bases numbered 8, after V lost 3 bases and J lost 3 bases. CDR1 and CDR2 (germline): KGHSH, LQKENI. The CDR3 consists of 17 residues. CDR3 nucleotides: TGTGCCAGCTCACCCAGCCTGACAGGGGGCGATGGAAACACCATATATTTT. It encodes CASSPSLTGGDGNTIYF.

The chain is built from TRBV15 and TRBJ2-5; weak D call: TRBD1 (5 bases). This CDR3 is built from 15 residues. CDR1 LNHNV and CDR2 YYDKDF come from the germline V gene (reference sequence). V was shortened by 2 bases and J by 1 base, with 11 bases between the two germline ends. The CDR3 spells CATSRIQGPQETQYF. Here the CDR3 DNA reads TGTGCCACCAGCAGAATCCAGGGCCCCCAAGAGACCCAGTACTTC.

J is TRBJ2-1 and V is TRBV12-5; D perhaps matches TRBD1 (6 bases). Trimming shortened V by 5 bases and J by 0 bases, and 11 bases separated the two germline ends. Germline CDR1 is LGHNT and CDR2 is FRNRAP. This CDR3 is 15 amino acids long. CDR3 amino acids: CASGKDSPSYNEQFF. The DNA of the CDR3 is TGTGCTAGTGGTAAGGACAGTCCCTCCTACAATGAGCAGTTCTTC.

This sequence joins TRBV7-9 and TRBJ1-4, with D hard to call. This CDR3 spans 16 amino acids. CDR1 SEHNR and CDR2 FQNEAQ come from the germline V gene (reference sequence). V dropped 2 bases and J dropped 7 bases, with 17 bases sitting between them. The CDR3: CASSLLGGRQGEKLFF. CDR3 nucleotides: TGTGCCAGCAGCTTACTTGGTGGGCGTCAAGGTGAAAAACTGTTTTTT.

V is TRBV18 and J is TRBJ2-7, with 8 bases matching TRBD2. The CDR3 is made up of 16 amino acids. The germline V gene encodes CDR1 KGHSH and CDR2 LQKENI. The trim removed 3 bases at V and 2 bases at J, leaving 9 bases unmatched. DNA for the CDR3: TGTGCCAGCTCACCTCGGGGGGGCGGGCCGACCTACGAGCAGTACTTC. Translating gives CASSPRGGGPTYEQYF. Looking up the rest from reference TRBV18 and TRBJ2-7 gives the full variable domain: NAGVMQNPRHLVRRRGQEARLRCSPMKGHSHVYWYRQLPEEGLKFMVYLQKENIIDESGMPKERFSAEFPKEGPSILRIQQVVRGDSAAYFCASSPRGGGPTYEQYFGPGTRLTVT.

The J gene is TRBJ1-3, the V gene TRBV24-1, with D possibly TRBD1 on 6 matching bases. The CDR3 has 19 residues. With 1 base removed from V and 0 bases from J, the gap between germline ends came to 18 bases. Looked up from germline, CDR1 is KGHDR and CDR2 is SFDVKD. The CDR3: CATSDFGQGLSISGNTIYF. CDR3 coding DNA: TGTGCCACCAGTGATTTCGGTCAGGGGCTCTCAATCTCTGGAAACACCATATATTTT.

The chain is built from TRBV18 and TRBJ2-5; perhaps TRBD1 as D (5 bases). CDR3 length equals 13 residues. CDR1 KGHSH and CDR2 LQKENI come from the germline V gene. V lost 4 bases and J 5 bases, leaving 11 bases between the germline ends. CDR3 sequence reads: CASSQGMEETQYF. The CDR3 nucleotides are TGTGCCAGCTCACAGGGGATGGAGGAGACCCAGTACTTC.

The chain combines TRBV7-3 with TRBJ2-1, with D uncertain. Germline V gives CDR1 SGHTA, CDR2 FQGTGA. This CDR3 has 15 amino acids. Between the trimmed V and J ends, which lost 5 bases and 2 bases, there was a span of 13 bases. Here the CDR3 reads CASSPTLEAYNEQFF. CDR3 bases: TGTGCCAGCAGCCCTACCCTTGAAGCCTACAATGAGCAGTTCTTC.

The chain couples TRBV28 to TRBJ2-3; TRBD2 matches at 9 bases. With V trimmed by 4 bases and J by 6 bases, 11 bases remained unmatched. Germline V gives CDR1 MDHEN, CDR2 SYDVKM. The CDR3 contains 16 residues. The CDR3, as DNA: TGTGCCAGCAGTTCCCGGAGCGGGAGGACTAGGGATACGCAGTATTTT. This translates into CASSSRSGRTRDTQYF.